The rows below give T cell receptor beta chains drawn from one sample of a study of blood T cell repertoires in COVID-19. TCRdb's copy holds only in-frame clones and misses some; the assay was immunoSEQ multiplex PCR. The top ten hold about 3.6% of the sample, which has approximately 160,000 clones, about four fifths seen once. The material sequenced was PBMCs or T cells enriched from blood (not recorded which). These receptors were obtained from a woman aged 45-65 years in a cohort exposed to, infected with or recovered from COVID-19 (not recorded which). Each CDR3 is given with its conserved first and last residue. Where a row states a size, it is once, few, many or the class of an expanded clone; other rows omit it.

V: TRBV2; size: few; J: TRBJ2-1; CDR3: CASSAQPSGRRYNEQFF
V: TRBV18; size: .; J: TRBJ2-7; CDR3: CASSPGAGFEQYF
V: TRBV7-9; size: .; J: TRBJ1-3; CDR3: CASSPGQGRANTIYF
V: TRBV5-1; size: .; J: TRBJ1-1; CDR3: CASSLVAGASTEAFF
V: TRBV10-1; size: .; J: TRBJ2-2; CDR3: CASSDDSNTGELFF
V: TRBV9; size: .; J: TRBJ2-1; CDR3: CASSVAGRTHEQFF
V: TRBV7-3; size: .; J: TRBJ2-1; CDR3: CASSSFEQVQFF
V: TRBV11-2; size: .; J: TRBJ2-2; CDR3: CASTRSVTNTGELFF
V: TRBV30; size: .; J: TRBJ1-5; CDR3: CAWALGGTGVGQPQHF
V: TRBV11-2; size: .; J: TRBJ2-7; CDR3: CASSSGGYEQYF
V: TRBV18; size: .; J: TRBJ1-5; CDR3: CASSPPGGWDQPQHF
V: TRBV11-1; size: .; J: TRBJ2-7; CDR3: CASSLVGGEYYEQYF
V: TRBV6-2/TRBV6-3; size: .; J: TRBJ2-7; CDR3: CASSYGNRARYEQYF
V: TRBV18; size: .; J: TRBJ1-1; CDR3: CASSERDTEAFF
V: TRBV2; size: .; J: TRBJ1-4; CDR3: CASIRDRAHTSF
V: TRBV19; size: .; J: TRBJ1-5; CDR3: CASSIVQGARQPQHF
V: TRBV19; size: few; J: TRBJ1-2; CDR3: CASSKMGTASNYGYTF
V: TRBV7-8; size: .; J: TRBJ2-3; CDR3: CASSLVSGTDTDTQYF
V: TRBV28; size: .; J: TRBJ1-1; CDR3: CASSSAGRVGAFF
V: TRBV2; size: .; J: TRBJ1-6; CDR3: CASSAWGDSPLHF
V: TRBV12-3/TRBV12-4; size: .; J: TRBJ1-1; CDR3: CASTWTGDTEAFF
V: TRBV19; size: few; J: TRBJ2-3; CDR3: CASSKLGGRADTQYF
V: TRBV30; size: .; J: TRBJ1-2; CDR3: CAWSKGLGGYTF
V: TRBV18; size: .; J: TRBJ2-7; CDR3: CASSPKPGGGYEQYF
V: TRBV10-3; size: .; J: TRBJ2-1; CDR3: CAISSGGAVYNEQFF
V: TRBV27; size: .; J: TRBJ2-7; CDR3: CASSLWNTGDEQYF
V: TRBV5-6; size: .; J: TRBJ2-5; CDR3: CASSLWETGWETQYF
V: TRBV7-3; size: .; J: TRBJ2-1; CDR3: CASSGQGVDEQFF
V: TRBV5-6; size: few; J: TRBJ2-5; CDR3: CASSLVVETQYF
V: TRBV7-8; size: many; J: TRBJ1-1; CDR3: CASSLETVDTEAFF
V: TRBV29-1; size: .; J: TRBJ2-3; CDR3: CSAEGSGGALDTQYF
V: TRBV7-6; size: once; J: TRBJ2-1; CDR3: CASSPHLTSGGSNEQFF